This T cell receptor (beta chain) was obtained from a study of CD8+CD57+ T cells in acquired aplastic anemia. The CDR3 consists of 13 residues. The V and J ends lost 6 bases and 7 bases, in that order; junction bases with no gene match: 8. Germline CDR1 SEHNR, CDR2 FQNEAQ (reference sequence). For sequencing, patients were chosen who had shown expansion of CD8+CD57+ cells by flow cytometry. TCR beta VDJ and CDR3 profiles were obtained from a genomic DNA template. TCRdb ran MiXCR on the reads and lists one entry per CDR3 protein. The profile shows 200,000 to 250,000 distinct CDR3 sequences, approximately 50% of them singletons.

This TCR came from a human donor with aplastic anemia. The genes are TRBV7-9 and TRBJ1-2, with TRBD1 matching 7 bases. Specimen: sorted CD4+, CD8+, or CD8+CD57+ T cells (not recorded which) from PBMCs. The CDR3 is CASRGTDPFGYTF. The CDR3 DNA reads as TGTGCCAGCAGGGGGACAGACCCTTTTGGCTACACCTTC.